This T cell receptor (beta chain) was identified during a study of blood T cells in healthy people across ages. In germline, CDR1 is SGHVS, CDR2 FQNEAQ. The CDR3 consists of 12 residues. Deletions cut 3 bases from V and 3 bases from J, with 5 bases between. Alongside a J-beta primer mix, a sample-barcoded 5' primer served in a second PCR lasting about 7 to 11 cycles. CDR3-containing paired-end reads numbered at least 2.5 million in each sample. TCRdb re-derived calls from the 5' RACE reads in MiXCR, one entry per CDR3 protein. Of more than 650,000 distinct CDR3 sequences detected, 25% to 30% appear once; the ten largest clones hold roughly 3.1%. The same specimen was also included in a second study, on T cells of mothers and their children. That work contributes: The whole RNA yield was converted to cDNA, approximately 1.6 ug per 15 ul. Mother-child pairs who were related displayed a slightly higher overlap than unrelated pairs, a difference that was non-significant.

This clonotype was obtained from a boy aged 5-17 years in good health. The rearrangement uses TRBV7-8 and TRBJ1-1; D gene uncertain. The sample comprised blood. The chain's CDR3 is CASSFTDTEAFF. In DNA form, the CDR3 reads TGTGCCAGCAGCTTCACAGACACTGAAGCTTTCTTT.